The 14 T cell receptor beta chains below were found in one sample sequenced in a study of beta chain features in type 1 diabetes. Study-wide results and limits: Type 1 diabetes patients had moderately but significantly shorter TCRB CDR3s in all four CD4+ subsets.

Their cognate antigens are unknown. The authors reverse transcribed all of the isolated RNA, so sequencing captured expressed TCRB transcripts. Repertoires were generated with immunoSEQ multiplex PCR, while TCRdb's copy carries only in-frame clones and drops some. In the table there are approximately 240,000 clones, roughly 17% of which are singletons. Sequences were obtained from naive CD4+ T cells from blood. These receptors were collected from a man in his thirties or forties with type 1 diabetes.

The CDR3 protein is CASSSNTDTQYF. CDR3 bases: TGTGCCAGCTCTTCCAACACAGATACGCAGTATTTT. V is TRBV18 and J is TRBJ2-3, with no clear D. V was clipped by 6 bases and J by 2 bases, with 6 bases between them. This CDR3 has 12 amino acids. Germline values: CDR1 KGHSH, CDR2 LQKENI.

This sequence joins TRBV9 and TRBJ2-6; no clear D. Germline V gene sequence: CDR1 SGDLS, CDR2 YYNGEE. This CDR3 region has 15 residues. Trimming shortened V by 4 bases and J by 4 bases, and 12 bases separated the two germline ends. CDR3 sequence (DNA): TGTGCCAGCAGCACCCCCTCGGCCGGGGCCAACGTCCTGACTTTC. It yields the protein CASSTPSAGANVLTF.

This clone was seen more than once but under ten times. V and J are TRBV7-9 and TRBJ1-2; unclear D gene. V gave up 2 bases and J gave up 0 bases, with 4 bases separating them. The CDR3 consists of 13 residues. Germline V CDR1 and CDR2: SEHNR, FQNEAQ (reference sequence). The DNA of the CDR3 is TGTGCCAGCAGCTTACCTACTAACTATGGCTACACCTTC. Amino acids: CASSLPTNYGYTF.

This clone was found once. The CDR3 sequence is CASSFRPILGLAGKETQYF. The CDR3 DNA reads as TGTGCCAGCAGCTTTCGGCCCATACTTGGGCTAGCGGGGAAGGAGACCCAGTACTTC. This chain connects TRBV7-2 to TRBJ2-5, with 9 bases aligning to TRBD2. The J segment lost 5 bases and the V segment lost 3 bases, leaving 19 bases of the junction unmatched. The germline V gene has CDR1 SGHTA and CDR2 FQGNSA. The CDR3 is 19 amino acids.

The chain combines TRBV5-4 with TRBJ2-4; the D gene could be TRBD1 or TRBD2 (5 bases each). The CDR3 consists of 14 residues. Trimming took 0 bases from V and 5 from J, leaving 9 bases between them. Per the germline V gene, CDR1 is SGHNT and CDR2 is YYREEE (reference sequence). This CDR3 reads CASSLAGTENIQYF. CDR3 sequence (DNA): TGTGCCAGCAGCTTGGCTGGGACGGAAAACATTCAGTACTTC.

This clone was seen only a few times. CDR3 nucleotides: TGCAGCGTTGAAGATCAGGGCGGTCAGCCCCAGCATTTT. Its protein is CSVEDQGGQPQHF. The rearrangement links TRBV29-1 to TRBJ1-5; possibly TRBD1 for D (5 bases). V gave up 0 bases and J gave up 6 bases, with 9 bases separating them. The CDR3 consists of 13 residues. Germline-derived CDR1 and CDR2 are SQVTM and ANQGSEA. Based on the CDR3 plus reference TRBV29-1 and TRBJ1-5, the full variable domain is SAVISQKPSRDICQRGTSLTIQCQVDSQVTMMFWYRQQPGQSLTLIATANQGSEATYESGFVIDKFPISRPNLTFSTLTVSNMSPEDSSIYLCSVEDQGGQPQHFGDGTRLSIL.

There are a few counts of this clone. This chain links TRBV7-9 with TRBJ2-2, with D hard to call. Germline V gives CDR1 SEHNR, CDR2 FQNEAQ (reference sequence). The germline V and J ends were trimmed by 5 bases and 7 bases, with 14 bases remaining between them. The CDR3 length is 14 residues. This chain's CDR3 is CASSPDLIGGELFF. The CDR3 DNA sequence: TGTGCCAGCAGCCCGGATCTTATAGGCGGGGAGCTGTTTTTT.

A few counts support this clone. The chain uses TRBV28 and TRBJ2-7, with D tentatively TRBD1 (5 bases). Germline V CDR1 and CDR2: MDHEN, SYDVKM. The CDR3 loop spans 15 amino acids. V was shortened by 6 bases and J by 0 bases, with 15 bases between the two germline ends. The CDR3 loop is CASSFQSQGSYEQYF. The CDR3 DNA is TGTGCCAGCAGCTTTCAGAGTCAGGGCTCCTACGAGCAGTACTTC.

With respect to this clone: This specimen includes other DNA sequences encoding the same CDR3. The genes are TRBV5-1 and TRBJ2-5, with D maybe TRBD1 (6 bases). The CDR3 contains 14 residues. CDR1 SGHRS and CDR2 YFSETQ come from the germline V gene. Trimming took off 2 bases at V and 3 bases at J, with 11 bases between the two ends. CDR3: CASSLQGVEETQYF. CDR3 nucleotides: TGCGCCAGCAGCTTACAGGGTGTCGAAGAGACCCAGTACTTC. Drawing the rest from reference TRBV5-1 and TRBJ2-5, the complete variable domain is KAGVTQTPRYLIKTRGQQVTLSCSPISGHRSVSWYQQTPGQGLQFLFEYFSETQRNKGNFPGRFSGRQFSNSRSEMNVSTLELGDSALYLCASSLQGVEETQYFGPGTRLLVL.

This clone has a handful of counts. The CDR3 loop is CSVVWGTDTGELFF. The CDR3 DNA reads as TGCAGCGTTGTGTGGGGGACTGACACCGGGGAGCTGTTTTTT. The chain is built from TRBV29-1 and TRBJ2-2; TRBD2 might be the D (6 bases). The V end was cut by 4 bases, the J end by 3 bases, with 12 bases between. CDR3 length: 14 residues. Germline CDR1 SQVTM, CDR2 ANQGSEA.

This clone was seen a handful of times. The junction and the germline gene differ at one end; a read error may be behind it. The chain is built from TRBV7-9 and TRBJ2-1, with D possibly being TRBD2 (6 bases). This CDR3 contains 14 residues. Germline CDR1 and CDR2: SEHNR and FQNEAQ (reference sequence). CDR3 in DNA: TGTGCCAGCAGCTTATCACTAGCCTACGATGAGCAGTTCTTC. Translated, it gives CASSLSLAYDEQFF.

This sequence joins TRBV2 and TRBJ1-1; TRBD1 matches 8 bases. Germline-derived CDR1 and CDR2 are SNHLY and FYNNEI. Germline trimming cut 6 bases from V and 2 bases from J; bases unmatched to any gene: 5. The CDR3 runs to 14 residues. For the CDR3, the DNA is TGTGCCAGCAGCCCTGGACAGGGAAACACTGAAGCTTTCTTT. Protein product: CASSPGQGNTEAFF.

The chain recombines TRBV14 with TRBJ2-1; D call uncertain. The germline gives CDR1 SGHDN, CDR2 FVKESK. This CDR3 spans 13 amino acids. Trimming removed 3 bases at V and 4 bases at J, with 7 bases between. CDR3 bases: TGTGCCAGCAGCCACGCGAATTACAATGAGCAGTTCTTC. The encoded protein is CASSHANYNEQFF.

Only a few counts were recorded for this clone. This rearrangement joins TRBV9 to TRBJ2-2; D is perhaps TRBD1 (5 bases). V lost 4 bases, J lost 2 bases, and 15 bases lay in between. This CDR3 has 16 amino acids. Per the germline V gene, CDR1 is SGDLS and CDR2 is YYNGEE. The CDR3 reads CASSSVGHTNTGELFF. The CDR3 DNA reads TGTGCCAGCAGCAGCGTAGGACACACTAACACCGGGGAGCTGTTTTTT. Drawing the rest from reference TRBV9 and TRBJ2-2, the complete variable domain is DSGVTQTPKHLITATGQRVTLRCSPRSGDLSVYWYQQSLDQGLQFLIQYYNGEERAKGNILERFSAQQFPDLHSELNLSSLELGDSALYFCASSSVGHTNTGELFFGEGSRLTVL.